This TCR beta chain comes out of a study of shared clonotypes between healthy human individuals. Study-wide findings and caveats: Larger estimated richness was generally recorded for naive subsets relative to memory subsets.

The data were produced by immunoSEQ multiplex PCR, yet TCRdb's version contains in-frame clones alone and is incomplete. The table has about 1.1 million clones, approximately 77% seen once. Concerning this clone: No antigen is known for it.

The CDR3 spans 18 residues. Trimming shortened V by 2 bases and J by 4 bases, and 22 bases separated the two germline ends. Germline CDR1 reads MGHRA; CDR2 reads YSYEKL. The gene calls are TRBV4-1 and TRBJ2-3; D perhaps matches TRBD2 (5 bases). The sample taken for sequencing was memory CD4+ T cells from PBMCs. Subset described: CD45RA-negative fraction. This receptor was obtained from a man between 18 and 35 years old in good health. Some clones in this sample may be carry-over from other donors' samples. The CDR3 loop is CASSQRGNIARKADTQYF. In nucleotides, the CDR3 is TGCGCCAGCAGCCAAAGAGGGAACATAGCCAGGAAGGCAGATACGCAGTATTTT.